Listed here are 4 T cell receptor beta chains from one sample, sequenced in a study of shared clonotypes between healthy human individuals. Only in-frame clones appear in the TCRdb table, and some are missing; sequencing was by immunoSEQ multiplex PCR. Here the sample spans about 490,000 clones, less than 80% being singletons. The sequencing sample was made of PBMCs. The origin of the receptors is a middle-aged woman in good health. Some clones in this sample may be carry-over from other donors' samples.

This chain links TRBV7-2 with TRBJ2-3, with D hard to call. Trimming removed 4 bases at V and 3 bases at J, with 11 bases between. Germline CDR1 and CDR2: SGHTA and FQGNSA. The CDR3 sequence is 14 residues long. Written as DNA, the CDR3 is TGTGCCAGCAGCTCGCCTAGAGGTACAGATACGCAGTATTTT. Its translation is CASSSPRGTDTQYF. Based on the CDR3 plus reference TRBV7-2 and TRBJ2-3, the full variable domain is GAGVSQSPSNKVTEKGKDVELRCDPISGHTALYWYRQSLGQGLEFLIYFQGNSAPDKSGLPSDRFSAERTGGSVSTLTIQRTQQEDSAVYLCASSSPRGTDTQYFGPGTRLTVL.

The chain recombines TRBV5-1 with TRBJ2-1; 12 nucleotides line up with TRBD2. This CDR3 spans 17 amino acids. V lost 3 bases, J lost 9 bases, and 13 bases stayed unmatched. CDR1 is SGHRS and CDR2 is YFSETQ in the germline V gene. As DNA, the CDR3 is TGCGCCAGCAGCTCAACGGTGACTAGCGGGAGATTGATTGAGCAGTTCTTC. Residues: CASSSTVTSGRLIEQFF.

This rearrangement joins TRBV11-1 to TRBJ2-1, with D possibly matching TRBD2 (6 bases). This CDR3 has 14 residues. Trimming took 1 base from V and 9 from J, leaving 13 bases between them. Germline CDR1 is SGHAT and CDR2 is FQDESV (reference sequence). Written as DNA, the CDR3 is TGTGCCAGCAGCTTAGAGTGGCGGGAAGGTGAGCAGTTCTTC. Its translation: CASSLEWREGEQFF.

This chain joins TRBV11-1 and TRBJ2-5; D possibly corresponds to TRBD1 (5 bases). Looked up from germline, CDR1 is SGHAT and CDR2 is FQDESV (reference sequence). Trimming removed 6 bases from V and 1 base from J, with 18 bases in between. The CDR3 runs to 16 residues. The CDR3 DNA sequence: TGTGCCAGCAGTTCACCGCCAGGGTTTCGCCAAGAGACCCAGTACTTC. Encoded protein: CASSSPPGFRQETQYF. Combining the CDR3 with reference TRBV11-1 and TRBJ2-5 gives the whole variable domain EAEVAQSPRYKITEKSQAVAFWCDPISGHATLYWYRQILGQGPELLVQFQDESVVDDSQLPKDRFSAERLKGVDSTLKIQPAELGDSAMYLCASSSPPGFRQETQYFGPGTRLLVL.